This TCR beta chain was sequenced in a study of T cell responses to AZD1222 COVID-19 vaccine. The study, taken as a whole, reports: Seropositive at baseline were only a handful of AZD1222 recipients.

Generated by immunoSEQ multiplex PCR, the TCRdb table keeps only in-frame clones and is missing some. The repertoire holds approximately 75,000 clones, with 75% to 90% as singletons. Details on this clone: Its antigen is unknown.

CDR3 length equals 12 residues. After removal of 8 bases from V and 3 bases from J, the junction contained 1 base not matched to a gene. From germline, CDR1 is MNHEY and CDR2 SVGAGI. The specimen was peripheral blood, collected 28 days after the second AZD1222 dose. J is TRBJ2-1 and V is TRBV6-5; TRBD2 agrees at 7 bases. This sequence originates from an adult who received the AZD1222 COVID-19 vaccine. The CDR3 protein is CASRDYYNEQFF. DNA for the CDR3: TGTGCCAGCCGGGACTACTACAATGAGCAGTTCTTC.